This TCR beta chain appears in the sequencing data of a study of T-cell reconstitution after alpha-beta-depleted transplantation in children. Trimming removed 1 base from V and 2 bases from J, with 9 bases in between. The germline V gene has CDR1 LGHNA and CDR2 YNFKEQ. This CDR3 contains 15 residues. Unique molecular identifiers were used to barcode this TCRbeta library. TCRdb reprocessed the PCR reads via MiXCR and lists one record per CDR3 protein. Of 40,000 to 55,000 distinct CDR3 sequences in the sample, approximately 6% were seen once. The rearrangement uses TRBV4-2 and TRBJ2-1, with a weak D call TRBD2 (5 bases). The sequence came from a female patient under 10 years old who had a stem cell transplant for aplastic anemia, so the T cells may come from the graft donor. Source: PBMCs, mostly from graft donor cells, taken 60 days after TCRalphabeta/CD19-depleted stem cell transplant. CDR3 protein: CASSQGGKTYNEQFF. The CDR3, as DNA: TGTGCCAGCAGCCAAGGAGGGAAAACCTACAATGAGCAGTTCTTC.